This TCR beta chain was documented in a study of blood T cell repertoires in COVID-19. The wider study: Collection of acute and convalescent COVID-19 samples took place in the United States, Italy and Spain. T cells, B-cell-depleted T cells, or PBMCs supplied cDNA or gDNA.

The CDR3 runs to 12 residues. V lost 3 bases, J lost 6 bases, and 11 bases lay in between. Per the germline V gene, CDR1 is SQVTM and CDR2 is ANQGSEA. As handled by the study authors: The authors estimated nucleated cell counts from reference gene primer amplification. TCRdb's copy holds only in-frame clones and misses some; the assay was immunoSEQ multiplex PCR. V and J calls and clone size come straight from that table; D and trimming were deduced from the DNA. In the table there are approximately 100,000 clones, about 84% of which are singletons. Sequences were obtained from peripheral blood. The gene calls are TRBV29-1 and TRBJ1-2, with D possibly TRBD1 on 6 matching bases. This TCR was recovered from a woman older than 75 with acute or convalescent COVID-19. CDR3 protein: CSVEGGADGYTF. CDR3 sequence (DNA): TGCAGCGTTGAGGGGGGGGCGGATGGCTACACCTTC.